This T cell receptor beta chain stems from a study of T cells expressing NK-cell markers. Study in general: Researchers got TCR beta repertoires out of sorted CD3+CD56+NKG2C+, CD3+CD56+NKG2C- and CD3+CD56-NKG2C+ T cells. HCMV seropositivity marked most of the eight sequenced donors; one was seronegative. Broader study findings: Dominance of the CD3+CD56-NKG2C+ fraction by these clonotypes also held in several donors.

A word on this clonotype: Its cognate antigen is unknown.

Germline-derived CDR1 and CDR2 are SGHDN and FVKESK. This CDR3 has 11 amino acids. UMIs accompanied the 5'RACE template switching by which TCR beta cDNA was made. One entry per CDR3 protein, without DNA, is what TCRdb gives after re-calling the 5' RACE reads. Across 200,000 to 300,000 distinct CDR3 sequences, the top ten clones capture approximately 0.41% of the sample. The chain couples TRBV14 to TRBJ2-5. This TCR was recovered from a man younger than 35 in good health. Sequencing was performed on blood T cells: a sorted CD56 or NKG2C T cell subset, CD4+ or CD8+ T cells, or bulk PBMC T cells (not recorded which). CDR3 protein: CASSQGGTQYF.